A selection of T cell receptor beta chains follows, all from one sample in a study of control samples from healthy donors and cancer patients. Here immunoSEQ multiplex PCR was the method, and the copy in TCRdb shows in-frame clones only, minus some. The sample includes about 130,000 clones, over 75% of them seen just once. The sample consisted of blood. Receptors were obtained from a man aged 45-65 years in good health. Each CDR3 is given with its conserved first and last residue. The order of the fields is V gene, D gene, clone size, J gene, CDR3 DNA, CDR3 protein. The D gene is left open where the match is weak. Size is omitted from some rows. Given values are once, few, many or a class for expanded clones.

V gene: TRBV7-9; D gene: TRBD2; clone size: NA; J gene: TRBJ2-1; CDR3 DNA: TGTGCCAGCAGCCCCCATAGCGGGAGCTCCTACAATGAGCAGTTCTTC; CDR3 protein: CASSPHSGSSYNEQFF
V gene: TRBV5-1; D gene: TRBD1; clone size: NA; J gene: TRBJ1-2; CDR3 DNA: TGCGCCAGCAGTCCCACCGGTCGGGACAGTCTAAACTATGGCTACACCTTC; CDR3 protein: CASSPTGRDSLNYGYTF
V gene: TRBV7-2; D gene: NA; clone size: few; J gene: TRBJ2-7; CDR3 DNA: TGTGCCAGCAGCTTACCCCGACGTCGCTACGAGCAGTACTTC; CDR3 protein: CASSLPRRRYEQYF
V gene: TRBV24-1; D gene: NA; clone size: NA; J gene: TRBJ1-3; CDR3 DNA: TGTGCCACCAGTGATCTCTTAGGAAACACCATATATTTT; CDR3 protein: CATSDLLGNTIYF
V gene: TRBV11-3; D gene: NA; clone size: few; J gene: TRBJ1-2; CDR3 DNA: TGTGCCAGCAGCTTGGGACCCGGGGGCTACACCTTC; CDR3 protein: CASSLGPGGYTF
V gene: TRBV28; D gene: NA; clone size: NA; J gene: TRBJ1-3; CDR3 DNA: TGTGCCAGCAGTTTAAATCGGATCCTCCAGAAGGGGAGGGACAAATCCTCTGGAAACACCATATATTTT; CDR3 protein: CASSLNRILQKGRDKSSGNTIYF
V gene: TRBV18; D gene: NA; clone size: many; J gene: TRBJ2-5; CDR3 DNA: TGTGCCAGCTCAAAAGGGCTGTACCAAGAGACCCAGTACTTC; CDR3 protein: CASSKGLYQETQYF
V gene: TRBV4-1; D gene: NA; clone size: NA; J gene: TRBJ1-4; CDR3 DNA: TGCGCCAGCAGCCAAGAGATGGGAGAACTGTTTTTT; CDR3 protein: CASSQEMGELFF
V gene: TRBV30; D gene: NA; clone size: once; J gene: TRBJ1-6; CDR3 DNA: TGTGCCTGGAGTGTCCCGGACAGCCCCAATTCACCCCTCCACTTT; CDR3 protein: CAWSVPDSPNSPLHF
V gene: TRBV4-1; D gene: TRBD2; clone size: NA; J gene: TRBJ2-7; CDR3 DNA: TGCGCCAGCAGCCAACTGGGCGAAACTAGCGGGAGGACCTCCGTCGAGCAGTACTTC; CDR3 protein: CASSQLGETSGRTSVEQYF
V gene: TRBV24-1; D gene: TRBD1; clone size: NA; J gene: TRBJ2-1; CDR3 DNA: TGTGCCACCAGTGAATCCAGGGGGCCTGGTGAGCAGTTCTTC; CDR3 protein: CATSESRGPGEQFF
V gene: TRBV5-1; D gene: TRBD2; clone size: NA; J gene: TRBJ2-7; CDR3 DNA: TGCGCCAGCAGCTTGGACGGGGGGGACTACGAGCAGTACTTC; CDR3 protein: CASSLDGGDYEQYF
V gene: TRBV2; D gene: NA; clone size: NA; J gene: TRBJ1-2; CDR3 DNA: TGTGCCAGCAGTGAATTGGCAGGGCTTAACTATGGCTACACCTTC; CDR3 protein: CASSELAGLNYGYTF
V gene: TRBV6-2/TRBV6-3; D gene: NA; clone size: NA; J gene: TRBJ1-5; CDR3 DNA: TGTGCCAGCAGTCCGCGGCCTCAAGACAAGTACAATCAGCCCCAGCATTTT; CDR3 protein: CASSPRPQDKYNQPQHF
V gene: TRBV28; D gene: NA; clone size: NA; J gene: TRBJ1-4; CDR3 DNA: TGTGCCAGCAGTCCTAGGTTAGGGCTGGGTGAAAAACTGTTTTTT; CDR3 protein: CASSPRLGLGEKLFF
V gene: TRBV10-3; D gene: NA; clone size: NA; J gene: TRBJ1-1; CDR3 DNA: TGTGCCATCAGTGATGGCAATGAAGCTTTCTTT; CDR3 protein: CAISDGNEAFF
V gene: TRBV9; D gene: NA; clone size: NA; J gene: TRBJ1-5; CDR3 DNA: TGTGCCAGCAGCGCCGGGAGTCGGGGTGATACGCCCCAGCATTTT; CDR3 protein: CASSAGSRGDTPQHF
V gene: TRBV6-1; D gene: TRBD1; clone size: NA; J gene: TRBJ1-2; CDR3 DNA: TGTGCCAGCAGTGAGGACAGGCGCTATGGCTACACCTTC; CDR3 protein: CASSEDRRYGYTF
V gene: TRBV28; D gene: NA; clone size: few; J gene: TRBJ1-2; CDR3 DNA: TGTGCCAGCAGTTCGGGACCAGAAGCTAACTATGGCTACACCTTC; CDR3 protein: CASSSGPEANYGYTF
V gene: TRBV5-6; D gene: NA; clone size: NA; J gene: TRBJ1-1; CDR3 DNA: TGTGCCAGCAGCTCATGGGGAGAAAACACTGAAGCTTTCTTT; CDR3 protein: CASSSWGENTEAFF
V gene: TRBV28; D gene: NA; clone size: NA; J gene: TRBJ1-1; CDR3 DNA: TGTGCCAGCAGTAGGGGGAATTTTGTCCGGATGAACACTGAAGCTTTCTTT; CDR3 protein: CASSRGNFVRMNTEAFF
V gene: TRBV9; D gene: NA; clone size: NA; J gene: TRBJ2-1; CDR3 DNA: TGTGCCAGCAGCTCCAGGGCCAGCGCCACCTACAATGAGCAGTTCTTC; CDR3 protein: CASSSRASATYNEQFF
V gene: TRBV28; D gene: NA; clone size: NA; J gene: TRBJ1-5; CDR3 DNA: TGTGCCAGCAGGCCACAGGAGACTCAGCCCCAGCATTTT; CDR3 protein: CASRPQETQPQHF
V gene: TRBV13; D gene: TRBD2; clone size: NA; J gene: TRBJ2-1; CDR3 DNA: TGTGCCAGCAGCTTAGTAGCGGGGGGGCGTAATGAGCAGTTCTTC; CDR3 protein: CASSLVAGGRNEQFF
V gene: TRBV5-1; D gene: NA; clone size: NA; J gene: TRBJ1-3; CDR3 DNA: TGCGCCAGCAGCTTGCGTGGCGGTTCTGGAAACACCATATATTTT; CDR3 protein: CASSLRGGSGNTIYF
V gene: TRBV5-1; D gene: TRBD1; clone size: NA; J gene: TRBJ1-1; CDR3 DNA: TGCGCCAGCAGCTGGGGACAGGGCAAAGCTGAAGCTTTCTTT; CDR3 protein: CASSWGQGKAEAFF
V gene: TRBV15; D gene: NA; clone size: NA; J gene: TRBJ2-1; CDR3 DNA: TGTGCCACCAGTACGTGGCAGGGTCGTTCCTACAATGAGCAGTTCTTC; CDR3 protein: CATSTWQGRSYNEQFF
V gene: TRBV7-9; D gene: TRBD1; clone size: NA; J gene: TRBJ1-1; CDR3 DNA: TGTGCCAGCAGCTTGGGGACAGCAGAAGCTTTCTTT; CDR3 protein: CASSLGTAEAFF
V gene: TRBV10-3; D gene: NA; clone size: NA; J gene: TRBJ2-5; CDR3 DNA: TGTGCCATCAGTGAACGACAGCTACAAGAGACCCAGTACTTC; CDR3 protein: CAISERQLQETQYF
V gene: TRBV3-1/TRBV3-2; D gene: NA; clone size: few; J gene: TRBJ1-5; CDR3 DNA: TGTGCCAGCAGCCAAGGGTCCGGGGACGTACAGCCCCAGCATTTT; CDR3 protein: CASSQGSGDVQPQHF
V gene: TRBV12-3/TRBV12-4; D gene: NA; clone size: NA; J gene: TRBJ1-5; CDR3 DNA: TGTGCCAGCAGCAACAGTCACAATCAGCCCCAGCATTTT; CDR3 protein: CASSNSHNQPQHF
V gene: TRBV6-5; D gene: NA; clone size: NA; J gene: TRBJ1-2; CDR3 DNA: TGTGCCAGCAGTTTTAGGGCGGCCTGGAATGGCTACACCTTC; CDR3 protein: CASSFRAAWNGYTF
V gene: TRBV7-9; D gene: NA; clone size: NA; J gene: TRBJ1-6; CDR3 DNA: TGTGCCAGCAGCTTCACTCCACCCAGGGAGCATTCACCCCTCCACTTT; CDR3 protein: CASSFTPPREHSPLHF
V gene: TRBV18; D gene: TRBD1; clone size: NA; J gene: TRBJ2-1; CDR3 DNA: TGTGCCAGCTCACCCGGGACAGTCAATGAGCAGTTCTTC; CDR3 protein: CASSPGTVNEQFF
V gene: TRBV6-5; D gene: NA; clone size: NA; J gene: TRBJ1-2; CDR3 DNA: TGTGCCAGCAGTTACGGTTGGGGAAGTTCTGGCTACACCTTC; CDR3 protein: CASSYGWGSSGYTF
V gene: TRBV7-9; D gene: NA; clone size: NA; J gene: TRBJ2-7; CDR3 DNA: TGTGCCAGCAGCCCAATAGGGCGGGCCTACGAGCAGTACTTC; CDR3 protein: CASSPIGRAYEQYF
V gene: TRBV18; D gene: NA; clone size: NA; J gene: TRBJ2-3; CDR3 DNA: TGTGCCAGCTCACCACCGATGGCGGGGACAGATACGCAGTATTTT; CDR3 protein: CASSPPMAGTDTQYF
V gene: TRBV5-1; D gene: TRBD2; clone size: NA; J gene: TRBJ2-3; CDR3 DNA: TGCGCCAGCAGCTTGGGTGCTAGCGGAAGCACAGATACGCAGTATTTT; CDR3 protein: CASSLGASGSTDTQYF
V gene: TRBV7-9; D gene: NA; clone size: NA; J gene: TRBJ1-1; CDR3 DNA: TGTGCACTCGGGGACGGAGCTTTCTTT; CDR3 protein: CALGDGAFF
V gene: TRBV2; D gene: NA; clone size: NA; J gene: TRBJ1-4; CDR3 DNA: TGTGCCAGCAGTGGCGATGCCGGGGAACTGTTTTTT; CDR3 protein: CASSGDAGELFF
V gene: TRBV6-4; D gene: TRBD2; clone size: few; J gene: TRBJ2-3; CDR3 DNA: TGTGCCAGCAGTGACTCTAGCGGGGGGGCAGATACGCAGTATTTT; CDR3 protein: CASSDSSGGADTQYF
V gene: TRBV7-9; D gene: NA; clone size: NA; J gene: TRBJ2-2; CDR3 DNA: TGTGCCAGCAGCACCCCCCGGACCCCGAACACCGGGGAGCTGTTTTTT; CDR3 protein: CASSTPRTPNTGELFF
V gene: TRBV7-2; D gene: NA; clone size: NA; J gene: TRBJ1-5; CDR3 DNA: TGTGCCAGCAGCACCCCAGATATCGGCAATCAGCCCCAGCATTTT; CDR3 protein: CASSTPDIGNQPQHF
V gene: TRBV28; D gene: NA; clone size: NA; J gene: TRBJ2-2; CDR3 DNA: TGTGCCAGCAGTCCGGCGGGACTGGAGAACACCGGGGAGCTGTTTTTT; CDR3 protein: CASSPAGLENTGELFF
V gene: TRBV10-3; D gene: TRBD1; clone size: NA; J gene: TRBJ1-5; CDR3 DNA: TGTGCCATCAGTGTGCAGGGGGCGGGACAGCCCCAGCATTTT; CDR3 protein: CAISVQGAGQPQHF
V gene: TRBV19; D gene: NA; clone size: NA; J gene: TRBJ1-5; CDR3 DNA: TGTGCCAGTAGTATTCATGATCAGCCCCAGCATTTT; CDR3 protein: CASSIHDQPQHF
V gene: TRBV28; D gene: NA; clone size: NA; J gene: TRBJ2-5; CDR3 DNA: TGTGCCAGCACCACTCAAGAGACCCAGTACTTC; CDR3 protein: CASTTQETQYF
V gene: TRBV28; D gene: TRBD2; clone size: NA; J gene: TRBJ2-1; CDR3 DNA: TGTGCCAGCAGTTTTAACAGCGGGGGGGTATTCTACAATGAGCAGTTCTTC; CDR3 protein: CASSFNSGGVFYNEQFF
V gene: TRBV9; D gene: NA; clone size: few; J gene: TRBJ2-2; CDR3 DNA: TGTGCCAGCAGCGTTGGAAACACCGGGGAGCTGTTTTTT; CDR3 protein: CASSVGNTGELFF
V gene: TRBV3-1/TRBV3-2; D gene: NA; clone size: NA; J gene: TRBJ1-6; CDR3 DNA: TGTGCCAGCAGTCTCCGCGGGGAAAATTCACCCCTCCACTTT; CDR3 protein: CASSLRGENSPLHF
V gene: TRBV11-2; D gene: NA; clone size: NA; J gene: TRBJ2-7; CDR3 DNA: TGTGCCAGCAGCTTAGGTACAGACTACGAGCAGTACTTC; CDR3 protein: CASSLGTDYEQYF
V gene: TRBV5-5; D gene: NA; clone size: once; J gene: TRBJ1-1; CDR3 DNA: TGTGCCAGCAGCTTGGGAGCCAGGCGGGACACTGAAGCTTTCTTT; CDR3 protein: CASSLGARRDTEAFF
V gene: TRBV12-3/TRBV12-4; D gene: TRBD1; clone size: few; J gene: TRBJ1-4; CDR3 DNA: TGTGCCAGCAGGCAGGGGGCGCAGGAAAAACTGTTTTTT; CDR3 protein: CASRQGAQEKLFF
V gene: TRBV4-2; D gene: NA; clone size: NA; J gene: TRBJ2-1; CDR3 DNA: TGTGCCAGCAGCCAAGATGCCCGGAAAGGAGGGTTCTTC; CDR3 protein: CASSQDARKGGFF
V gene: TRBV7-2; D gene: NA; clone size: NA; J gene: TRBJ1-3; CDR3 DNA: TGTGCCAGCAGCTTAGATCAGGGGCCTGGAAACACCATATATTTT; CDR3 protein: CASSLDQGPGNTIYF
V gene: TRBV24-1; D gene: NA; clone size: NA; J gene: TRBJ2-1; CDR3 DNA: TGTGCCACCAGTTCCGTCACGGGCCGCCTTACATCCTTCAATGAGCAGTTCTTC; CDR3 protein: CATSSVTGRLTSFNEQFF
V gene: TRBV3-1/TRBV3-2; D gene: NA; clone size: NA; J gene: TRBJ1-1; CDR3 DNA: TGTGCCAGCAGCCAAGATAGGGTTCCTGCTTTCTTT; CDR3 protein: CASSQDRVPAFF
V gene: TRBV18; D gene: TRBD1; clone size: NA; J gene: TRBJ2-1; CDR3 DNA: TGTGCCAGCTCACCAGGGACAGTTATGTATGAGCAGTTCTTC; CDR3 protein: CASSPGTVMYEQFF